Each of the 19 T cell receptor beta chains below was sequenced from the same sample in a study of shared clonotypes between healthy human individuals. Clones were read by immunoSEQ multiplex PCR, and TCRdb kept only the in-frame ones, dropping some. The sample holds over 400,000 clones, 81% seen once. Material: PBMCs. These receptor sequences come from a woman between 40 and 55 years old in good health. Some clones in this sample may be carry-over from other donors' samples.

The chain recombines TRBV4-3 with TRBJ1-4, with D possibly being TRBD1 (5 bases). V was clipped by 4 bases and J by 0 bases, with 15 bases between them. Germline CDR1 and CDR2: LGHNA and YSLEER. The CDR3 consists of 17 residues. CDR3 region: CASSPHVSTATNEKLFF. CDR3 DNA: TGCGCCAGCAGCCCCCACGTGTCGACAGCAACTAATGAAAAACTGTTTTTT.

In this sample, this clone turned up many times. Distinct nucleotide sequences in the sample also encode this CDR3. The chain couples TRBV5-4 to TRBJ2-7, with D possibly being TRBD1 (6 bases). CDR1 and CDR2 from the germline V gene are SGHNT and YYREEE (reference sequence). Deletions cut 4 bases from V and 7 bases from J, with 18 bases between. There are 14 residues in the CDR3. The CDR3 loop reads CASSPSQGSGEQYF. CDR3 DNA: TGTGCCAGCAGCCCCTCGCAGGGGTCAGGAGAGCAGTACTTC.

V is TRBV29-1 and J is TRBJ2-3; D remains ambiguous. This CDR3 has 13 amino acids. Trimming took off 2 bases at V and 5 bases at J, with 11 bases between the two ends. Germline loops: CDR1 SQVTM, CDR2 ANQGSEA. CDR3 sequence reads: CSVELNREDTQYF. DNA of the CDR3: TGCAGCGTTGAACTAAACAGAGAAGATACGCAGTATTTT.

The chain uses TRBV5-6 and TRBJ2-1, with 10 bases that match TRBD1. Germline-derived CDR1 and CDR2 are SGHDT and YYEEEE. CDR3 size: 16 residues. Trimming cost V 1 base and J 7 bases; bases outside gene matches: 8. CDR3 amino acids: CASSLMAGQGWNEQFF. The CDR3 region has the DNA TGTGCCAGCAGCTTGATGGCGGGACAGGGGTGGAATGAGCAGTTCTTC.

Worth noting for this clone: This sequence is one base from a far larger clone and is likely a read error. Other DNA sequences in the sample encode the same CDR3. This chain joins TRBV5-1 and TRBJ2-5; D is undetermined. The germline V and J ends were trimmed by 4 bases and 1 base, with 8 bases remaining between them. The germline V gene encodes CDR1 SGHRS and CDR2 YFSETQ. This CDR3 comprises 13 residues. The CDR3 DNA reads as TGCGCCAGCAGCCTGGACCCCCAAGAGACCCAGTACTTC. Translating it yields CASSLDPQETQYF.

As to this clone: Mismatch with germline at one junction end may stem from a read error. Other DNA sequences within the sample encode an identical CDR3. This chain links TRBV7-9 with TRBJ2-1, with D maybe TRBD2 (5 bases). The CDR3 consists of 15 residues. Germline V gene lookup returns CDR1 SEHNR and CDR2 FQNEAQ (reference sequence). DNA for the CDR3: TGTGCCAGCAGCTTAGTTCCGGAGGCCTACAATGAGCAGCTCTTC. Encoded protein: CASSLVPEAYNEQLF.

A remark on this clone: A far larger clone is just one base off, so this is likely a read error. In the same sample, other DNA sequences code for this CDR3. The chain couples TRBV4-1 to TRBJ2-7, with 9 nucleotides matching TRBD1. Germline V CDR1 and CDR2: MGHRA, YSYEKL. The CDR3 has 15 residues. Trimming cost V 1 base and J 5 bases; bases outside gene matches: 6. CDR3 residues: CASSQAAQGADEQYF. CDR3 coding DNA: TGCGCCAGCAGCCAAGCTGCACAGGGGGCTGACGAGCAGTACTTC.

This clone was counted a few times. The sample has other DNA sequences that encode this CDR3 too. The J gene is TRBJ2-5, the V gene TRBV18, with 8 positions matching TRBD1. V lost 3 bases and J lost 3; bases outside the gene matches: 3. CDR1 KGHSH and CDR2 LQKENI come from the germline V gene. The CDR3 totals 14 residues. CDR3 sequence (DNA): TGTGCCAGCTCACCCCTGACAGGGGAAGAGACCCAGTACTTC. It translates to CASSPLTGEETQYF.

The J gene is TRBJ2-1, the V gene TRBV18; D gene ambiguous. CDR3 length: 13 amino acids. The ends were cut back, 1 base at V and 10 bases at J, with 11 bases in the middle. From germline, CDR1 is KGHSH and CDR2 LQKENI. The CDR3 coding sequence is TGTGCCAGCTCACCACTACCCGAATGGGAGCAGTTCTTC. Protein product: CASSPLPEWEQFF.

In its sample, this clone was seen a few times. One base separates it from a far larger clone, so it is likely a read error. The sample holds other DNA sequences that translate to the same CDR3. The chain combines TRBV29-1 with TRBJ2-1; D uncertain. Germline V lookup: CDR1 SQVTM, CDR2 ANQGSEA. Trimming removed 6 bases at V and 9 bases at J, with 18 bases between. This CDR3 region has 13 residues. The DNA for the CDR3 is TGCAGCGTAGTTGCGTCTCGGGTGGGTGAGCAGTTCTTC. Translated, it gives CSVVASRVGEQFF.

This chain uses TRBV28 with TRBJ1-5; D is unresolved. The CDR3 extends over 15 amino acids. V was shortened by 4 bases and J by 2 bases, with 12 bases between the two germline ends. CDR1 and CDR2 (germline): MDHEN, SYDVKM. The CDR3 sequence is CASSSPGYGNQPQHF. The CDR3 DNA reads as TGTGCCAGCAGTTCACCCGGTTACGGCAATCAGCCCCAGCATTTT.

This rearrangement joins TRBV18 to TRBJ2-1; D uncertain. V lost 3 bases and J 10 bases, leaving 22 bases between the germline ends. The CDR3 loop spans 16 amino acids. Germline loops: CDR1 KGHSH, CDR2 LQKENI. CDR3 nucleotide sequence: TGTGCCAGCTCACCTACCTCGGCGGTCGGTGGGGAAGAGCAGTTCTTC. As protein: CASSPTSAVGGEEQFF.

Turning to this clone: A far larger clone is one nucleotide away, so this likely arose from a read error. The genes are TRBV10-1 and TRBJ1-1, with a possible D match to TRBD1 (6 bases). Germline CDR1 is WNHNN and CDR2 is SYGVQD (reference sequence). The CDR3 contains 13 residues. CDR3 amino acids: CAGSEDSYTEAFF. In DNA, the CDR3 is TGCGCCGGCAGCGAGGACAGCTACACTGAAGCTTTCTTT.

This clone was detected once. A read error is the likely source, as a far larger clone sits one nucleotide away. At the DNA level, this CDR3 is encoded by other sequences in the same sample as well. The chain is built from TRBV30 and TRBJ2-6; weak D call: TRBD1 (5 bases). The CDR3 runs 13 residues. Germline CDR1 reads GTSNPN; CDR2 reads SVGIG (reference sequence). The CDR3 spells CAWSVGGANVLTF. Written as DNA, the CDR3 is TGTGCCTGGAGTGTGGGTGGGGCAAACGTCCTGACTTTC.

The V gene is TRBV2, the J gene TRBJ1-5; TRBD1 agrees at 7 bases. Germline CDR1 and CDR2: SNHLY and FYNNEI. This CDR3 comprises 13 residues. Unmatched junction bases numbered 8, after V lost 10 bases and J lost 5 bases. The CDR3 protein is CATCGQAHQPQHF. The CDR3, as DNA: TGTGCCACGTGCGGACAGGCTCATCAGCCCCAGCATTTT. The complete variable domain, with remaining parts taken from reference TRBV2 and TRBJ1-5, reads EPEVTQTPSHQVTQMGQEVILRCVPISNHLYFYWYRQILGQKVEFLVSFYNNEISEKSEIFDDQFSVERPDGSNFTLKIRSTKLEDSAMYFCATCGQAHQPQHFGDGTRLSIL.

The V and J genes are TRBV7-6 and TRBJ2-7, with TRBD1 identical over 8 bases. Losses at the gene ends were 5 bases for V and 3 bases for J; bases not matched to a gene: 6. Germline-derived CDR1 and CDR2 are SGHVS and FNYEAQ. The CDR3 has 14 amino acids. The CDR3 DNA sequence: TGTGCCAGCAGCCCAAGACAGGGGAGCTACGAGCAGTACTTC. Protein sequence: CASSPRQGSYEQYF.

J is TRBJ1-3 and V is TRBV2; TRBD1 might be the D (5 bases). The CDR3 extends over 15 amino acids. Per the germline V gene, CDR1 is SNHLY and CDR2 is FYNNEI. Deletions cut 5 bases from V and 0 bases from J, with 11 bases between. The CDR3 protein is CASSTDRSSGNTIYF. The CDR3 DNA sequence: TGTGCCAGCAGTACAGACAGAAGCTCTGGAAACACCATATATTTT. Based on the CDR3 plus reference TRBV2 and TRBJ1-3, the full variable domain is EPEVTQTPSHQVTQMGQEVILRCVPISNHLYFYWYRQILGQKVEFLVSFYNNEISEKSEIFDDQFSVERPDGSNFTLKIRSTKLEDSAMYFCASSTDRSSGNTIYFGEGSWLTVV.

The J gene is TRBJ2-7, the V gene TRBV19; 10 bases match TRBD1. In germline, CDR1 is LNHDA, CDR2 SQIVND (reference sequence). CDR3 length: 16 amino acids. V trimming: 5 bases; J trimming: 5 bases; junction bases outside the gene matches: 12. CDR3 protein: CASSEAPGTGVHEQYF. In DNA, the CDR3 is TGTGCCAGTAGTGAGGCACCCGGGACAGGGGTTCACGAGCAGTACTTC.

J is TRBJ1-2 and V is TRBV30; D unresolved. The V gene lost 0 bases and the J gene lost 4 bases, with 12 bases spanning the gap. CDR1 and CDR2 (germline): GTSNPN, SVGIG (reference sequence). The CDR3 has 14 amino acids. DNA of the CDR3: TGTGCCTGGAGTGTATTACGGAGCGGCTATGGCTACACCTTC. This encodes CAWSVLRSGYGYTF.